The clone carrying this T cell receptor (beta chain) was seen at least ten times. TCRdb redid the calling of the reads with MiXCR, one entry per CDR3 protein. The sample records 490,000 or so distinct CDR3 sequences, approximately 10% being singletons. These data originate in a study of T cell repertoires in cytomegalovirus infection. At the level of the study: Through public TCR beta signatures, both CMV infection and matching HLA type were indicated.

The specimen was PBMCs. This sequence was found in a human donor in good health (CMV status not recorded). Some clones in this sample may be carry-over from other donors' samples.

The chain's CDR3 is CASSEGTGRGETQYF. CDR3 nucleotide sequence: TGTGCCAGCAGTGAAGGTACAGGCCGTGGAGAGACCCAGTACTTC. The rearrangement joins TRBV2 to TRBJ2-5; D perhaps matches TRBD1 (5 bases). Germline V gives CDR1 SNHLY, CDR2 FYNNEI. V was shortened by 1 base and J by 4 bases, with 13 bases between the two germline ends. The CDR3 is 15 residues long.